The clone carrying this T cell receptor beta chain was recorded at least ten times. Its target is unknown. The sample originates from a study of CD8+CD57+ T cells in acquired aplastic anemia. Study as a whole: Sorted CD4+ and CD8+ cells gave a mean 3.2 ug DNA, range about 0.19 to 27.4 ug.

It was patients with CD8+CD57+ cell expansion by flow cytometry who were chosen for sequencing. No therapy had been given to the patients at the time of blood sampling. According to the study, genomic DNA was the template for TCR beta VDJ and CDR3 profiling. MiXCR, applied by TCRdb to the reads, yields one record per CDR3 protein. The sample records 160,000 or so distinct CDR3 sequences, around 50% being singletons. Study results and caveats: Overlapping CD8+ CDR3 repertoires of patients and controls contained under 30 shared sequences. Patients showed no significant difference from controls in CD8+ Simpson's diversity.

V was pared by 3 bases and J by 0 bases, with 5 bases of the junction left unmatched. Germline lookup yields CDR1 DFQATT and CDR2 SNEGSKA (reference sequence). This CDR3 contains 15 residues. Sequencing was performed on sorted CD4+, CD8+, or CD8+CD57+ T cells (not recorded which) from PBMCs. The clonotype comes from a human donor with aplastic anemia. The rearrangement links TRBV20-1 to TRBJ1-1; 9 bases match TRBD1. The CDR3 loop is CSASMTGGMNTEAFF. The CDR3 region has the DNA TGCAGTGCTAGTATGACAGGGGGGATGAACACTGAAGCTTTCTTT.